This T cell receptor (beta chain) was obtained from a study of blood T cell repertoires in COVID-19. Study information: The United States, Italy and Spain were the sources of the acute and convalescent COVID-19 samples. T cells, B-cell-depleted T cells, or PBMCs provided the cDNA or gDNA that served as material.

Measured with immunoSEQ multiplex PCR; TCRdb has only the in-frame clones, and not every one. Of roughly 250,000 clones in the sample, 83% were seen once. Germline CDR1 MDHEN, CDR2 SYDVKM. This CDR3 comprises 16 residues. V trimming: 2 bases; J trimming: 5 bases; junction bases outside the gene matches: 11. This clone was seen a single time. The sequenced material came from peripheral blood. This sequence originates from a woman aged 50 to 60 with acute or convalescent COVID-19. The chain combines TRBV28 with TRBJ1-2; 7 nucleotides line up with TRBD1. CDR3 DNA sequence: TGTGCCAGCAGTTTAGGGACAGATGTTCTAGGTTATGGCTACACCTTC. Translated: CASSLGTDVLGYGYTF.